These 21 T cell receptor beta chains were sequenced from one sample in a study of beta chain features in type 1 diabetes. Every isolated RNA sample was fully reverse transcribed, so sequencing captured expressed TCRB transcripts. Here immunoSEQ multiplex PCR was the method, and the copy in TCRdb shows in-frame clones only, minus some. The top ten hold approximately 0.44% of the sample, which has about 340,000 clones, 8% seen once. Specimen: central memory CD4+ T cells from blood. Receptors originate from a woman between 18 and 29 years old in good health.

Notes on this clone: An end of the junction differs from the germline gene, which may be a read error. The chain couples TRBV7-2 to TRBJ2-5, with 13 bases fitting TRBD2. Per germline, CDR1 SGHTA and CDR2 FQGNSA. The CDR3 has 18 amino acids. CDR3 sequence: CASSSVLAGGPGQGTQYF. The CDR3 coding sequence is TGTGCCAGCAGCTCGGTACTAGCGGGAGGGCCCGGTCAAGGGACCCAGTACTTC.

The chain links TRBV6-1 to TRBJ1-5; a weak D match, TRBD1 (5 bases). The germline V gene has CDR1 MNHNS and CDR2 SASEGT. The V and J ends lost 6 bases and 5 bases respectively, with 17 bases between them. The CDR3 runs 15 residues. The CDR3 sequence: CASSPRGQGDQPQHF. The CDR3 nucleotides are TGTGCCAGCAGCCCGAGGGGCCAAGGCGATCAGCCCCAGCATTTT.

This clone was seen more than once but under ten times. This sequence joins TRBV4-3 and TRBJ2-1, with 7 positions matching TRBD2. The germline V gene has CDR1 LGHNA and CDR2 YSLEER. The CDR3 sequence is 15 residues long. The J segment lost 0 bases and the V segment lost 3 bases, leaving 2 bases of the junction unmatched. The CDR3 loop is CASSHGLDSYNEQFF. In DNA, the CDR3 is TGCGCCAGCAGCCACGGACTAGACTCCTACAATGAGCAGTTCTTC.

This chain joins TRBV5-6 and TRBJ2-7, with a weak D call TRBD1 (5 bases). CDR1 and CDR2 from the germline V gene are SGHDT and YYEEEE. The CDR3 loop spans 12 amino acids. V was clipped by 4 bases and J by 4 bases, with 9 bases between them. The CDR3 DNA follows: TGTGCCAGCAGCCCAAGGGGTTACGAGCAGTACTTC. This sequence encodes CASSPRGYEQYF.

V usage is TRBV4-3 and J usage is TRBJ1-1; no reliable D call. Trimming pared 2 bases from V and 4 bases from J, leaving 11 bases between. This CDR3 is 14 amino acids long. Germline assignment: CDR1 LGHNA and CDR2 YSLEER. The CDR3 here is CASSQPGVRTEAFF. In DNA form, the CDR3 reads TGCGCCAGCAGCCAACCCGGGGTCCGCACTGAAGCTTTCTTT.

This chain uses TRBV19 with TRBJ1-2; weak D call: TRBD1 (6 bases). Trimming shortened V by 6 bases and J by 7 bases, and 21 bases separated the two germline ends. The CDR3 runs 15 residues. From germline, CDR1 is LNHDA and CDR2 SQIVND (reference sequence). This CDR3 is CASSRFPGTFFGYTF. In nucleotides, the CDR3 is TGTGCCAGTAGCAGGTTTCCCGGGACATTCTTTGGCTACACCTTC. Complete variable domain (other parts from reference TRBV19 and TRBJ1-2): DGGITQSPKYLFRKEGQNVTLSCEQNLNHDAMYWYRQDPGQGLRLIYYSQIVNDFQKGDIAEGYSVSREKKESFPLTVTSAQKNPTAFYLCASSRFPGTFFGYTFGSGTRLTVV.

This clone was detected a few times. The rearrangement links TRBV7-9 to TRBJ2-5; D possibly corresponds to TRBD1 (6 bases). Germline CDR1 and CDR2: SEHNR and FQNEAQ (reference sequence). This CDR3 is 13 amino acids long. V lost 5 bases to trimming and J lost 5 bases, with 12 bases between them. The CDR3 spells CASSPDQGETQYF. The CDR3 coding sequence is TGTGCCAGCAGCCCAGACCAGGGGGAGACCCAGTACTTC.

This clone was seen more than once but under ten times. This chain connects TRBV18 to TRBJ1-5; tentative D call: TRBD1 (5 bases). The CDR3 contains 15 residues. Per the germline V gene, CDR1 is KGHSH and CDR2 is LQKENI. Trimming took off 2 bases at V and 4 bases at J, with 12 bases between the two ends. The CDR3 DNA reads TGTGCCAGCTCACCAGAAGGGTCAGGGAATCAGCCCCAGCATTTT. Its translation is CASSPEGSGNQPQHF.

This chain uses TRBV7-2 with TRBJ2-7; no firm D call. The CDR3 totals 13 residues. Germline CDR1 reads SGHTA; CDR2 reads FQGNSA. V gave up 1 base and J gave up 8 bases, with 12 bases separating them. CDR3 protein: CASSLVFGEKQYF. CDR3 nucleotides: TGTGCCAGCAGCTTAGTGTTTGGGGAAAAGCAGTACTTC.

The table lists this clone with many counts. The rearrangement joins TRBV11-1 to TRBJ2-7; the match to TRBD2 covers 9 bases. Germline CDR1 SGHAT, CDR2 FQDESV (reference sequence). Trimming removed 0 bases from V and 2 bases from J; junction bases left unmatched: 5. There are 16 residues in the CDR3. The CDR3 here is CASSLAWSSGTYEQYF. The CDR3 nucleotides read TGTGCCAGCAGCTTAGCATGGTCTAGCGGGACCTACGAGCAGTACTTC.

The rearrangement links TRBV7-8 to TRBJ1-1; 8 bases align to TRBD1. Trimming took 5 bases from V and 6 from J; bases not matched to a gene: 11. Per germline, CDR1 SGHVS and CDR2 FQNEAQ. The CDR3 runs to 15 residues. CDR3 nucleotides: TGTGCCAGCAGCCGACTGACAGGGGCGGATTCTGAAGCTTTCTTT. It is translated as CASSRLTGADSEAFF. Complete variable domain (other parts from reference TRBV7-8 and TRBJ1-1): GAGVSQSPRYKVAKRGQDVALRCDPISGHVSLFWYQQALGQGPEFLTYFQNEAQLDKSGLPSDRFFAERPEGSVSTLKIQRTQQEDSAVYLCASSRLTGADSEAFFGQGTRLTVV.

This clone was detected only a few times. The rearrangement links TRBV20-1 to TRBJ2-5; D remains unclear. The CDR3 contains 11 residues. Germline CDR1 and CDR2: DFQATT and SNEGSKA (reference sequence). V lost 6 bases and J 4 bases, leaving 9 bases between the germline ends. The CDR3 DNA reads as TGCAGTGCACCCTTTTTAGAGACCCAGTACTTC. Translating it yields CSAPFLETQYF.

The rearrangement joins TRBV7-9 to TRBJ2-3; D unclear. The CDR3 is 15 amino acids. Trimming took off 2 bases at V and 3 bases at J, with 12 bases between the two ends. Looked up from germline, CDR1 is SEHNR and CDR2 is FQNEAQ (reference sequence). The CDR3 sequence: CASSLKGWETDTQYF. The DNA for the CDR3 is TGTGCCAGCAGCTTAAAAGGTTGGGAAACAGATACGCAGTATTTT.

This clone has a count of ten or more. The genes are TRBV19 and TRBJ2-5; 11 bases are shared with TRBD2. Germline CDR1 and CDR2: LNHDA and SQIVND (reference sequence). Trimming at V came to 5 bases and at J to 0 bases, leaving 5 bases not matched to a gene. The CDR3 spans 16 residues. The CDR3 protein is CASSDTSGGDQETQYF. In DNA, the CDR3 is TGTGCCAGTAGTGACACTAGCGGGGGCGACCAAGAGACCCAGTACTTC.

This clone was recorded a few times. The V gene is TRBV11-2, the J gene TRBJ2-7; possible D gene TRBD1, 6 bases. This CDR3 spans 13 amino acids. Germline CDR1 and CDR2: SGHAT and FQNNGV. The V end lost 0 bases, the J end lost 10 bases, and 13 bases lay between the germline ends. In DNA, the CDR3 is TGTGCCAGCAGCTTAGAGATGGGGGCCGGCCAGTACTTC. Translated: CASSLEMGAGQYF.

This clone occurred a few times. This chain joins TRBV5-1 and TRBJ1-2; 7 bases are shared with TRBD1. Germline CDR1 SGHRS, CDR2 YFSETQ. The CDR3 has 14 residues. V was clipped by 4 bases and J by 2 bases; unmatched bases: 5. The CDR3 protein is CASSTGDRNYGYTF. CDR3 nucleotide sequence: TGCGCCAGCAGCACGGGGGACAGAAACTATGGCTACACCTTC.

This clone was recorded at least ten times. The gene calls are TRBV2 and TRBJ1-1; a weak D match, TRBD1 (5 bases). Germline CDR1 and CDR2: SNHLY and FYNNEI. Trimming cost V 4 bases and J 7 bases, with 7 bases left between them. This CDR3 comprises 11 residues. The CDR3 sequence is CASSADSEAFF. The CDR3, as DNA: TGTGCCAGCAGTGCTGACAGTGAAGCTTTCTTT.

This clone was seen a handful of times. The genes are TRBV4-2 and TRBJ2-3; 8 bases are shared with TRBD1. This CDR3 region has 15 residues. Germline CDR1 is LGHNA and CDR2 is YNFKEQ. Trimming took 2 bases from V and 2 from J; bases not matched to a gene: 3. DNA for the CDR3: TGTGCCAGCAGCCAACCCAGGGGGCCCACAGATACGCAGTATTTT. Translation gives CASSQPRGPTDTQYF.

V and J are TRBV7-2 and TRBJ2-3; 9 nucleotides align to TRBD2. Per germline, CDR1 SGHTA and CDR2 FQGNSA. The CDR3 spans 17 residues. Trimming took 3 bases from V and 0 from J; bases not matched to a gene: 7. The CDR3 loop reads CASSLASGTVSTDTQYF. CDR3 in DNA: TGTGCCAGCAGCTTGGCTAGCGGGACGGTTAGCACAGATACGCAGTATTTT. The whole variable domain, remainder taken from reference TRBV7-2 and TRBJ2-3, is GAGVSQSPSNKVTEKGKDVELRCDPISGHTALYWYRQSLGQGLEFLIYFQGNSAPDKSGLPSDRFSAERTGGSVSTLTIQRTQQEDSAVYLCASSLASGTVSTDTQYFGPGTRLTVL.

This clone was counted a few times. The chain uses TRBV4-1 and TRBJ2-1; 8 nucleotides agree with TRBD2. CDR3 size: 17 residues. Germline CDR1 is MGHRA and CDR2 is YSYEKL. After removal of 1 base from V and 3 bases from J, the junction contained 8 bases not matched to a gene. This CDR3 reads CASSQGPGTRGYNEQFF. CDR3 DNA sequence: TGCGCCAGCAGCCAAGGGCCCGGGACTAGAGGCTACAATGAGCAGTTCTTC.

This clone was observed a few times. V and J are TRBV29-1 and TRBJ2-7; D is tentatively TRBD1 or TRBD2 (5 bases each). The CDR3 contains 15 residues. Germline values: CDR1 SQVTM, CDR2 ANQGSEA. Trimming stripped 4 bases from V and 7 bases from J, with 23 bases between. CDR3 nucleotide sequence: TGCAGCGTTGCGTCGAGGGCCTCTGGGGGTAGGGAGCAGTACTTC. It translates to CSVASRASGGREQYF.